The clone carrying this T cell receptor (beta chain) showed up just a few times. Antigen unknown. This record comes from a study of T cell repertoires in cytomegalovirus infection. Study in general: Matching HLA type and CMV infection were both indicated by public TCR beta signatures.

TCRdb reprocessed the reads via MiXCR and lists one record per CDR3 protein. The table shows roughly 860,000 distinct CDR3 sequences, with about 31% occurring only once. The V gene's germline CDR1 is SNHLY and CDR2 FYNNEI. This CDR3 has 14 residues. This material consisted of cultured CD8+ T cells from PBMCs, taken from culture after CMV antigen stimulation. The V call is TRBV2, the J call TRBJ1-4; D is undetermined. This sequence originates from a human donor in good health (CMV status not recorded). Some clones in this sample may be carry-over from other donors' samples. The CDR3 bases are TGTGCTAGCGGGTGGCAAGCAACTAATGAAAAACTGTTTTTT. Protein: CASGWQATNEKLFF.